This T cell receptor beta chain was found in a study of siplizumab effects on memory and regulatory T cells. This clone was picked up one time. The CDR3 is made up of 12 amino acids. Per germline, CDR1 MDHEN and CDR2 SYDVKM. With 7 bases removed from V and 8 bases from J, the gap between germline ends came to 13 bases. Generated by immunoSEQ multiplex PCR, the TCRdb table keeps only in-frame clones and is missing some. The sample consists of around 83,000 clones, more than 80% of them appearing once. The sequence was obtained from a human donor in good health. The V gene is TRBV28, the J gene TRBJ2-3; tentative D call: TRBD2 (6 bases). The specimen was CD4+ T cells sorted from blood. CDR3 sequence reads: CASTLAAGTQYF. CDR3 in DNA: TGTGCCAGCACACTAGCCGCGGGTACGCAGTATTTT.